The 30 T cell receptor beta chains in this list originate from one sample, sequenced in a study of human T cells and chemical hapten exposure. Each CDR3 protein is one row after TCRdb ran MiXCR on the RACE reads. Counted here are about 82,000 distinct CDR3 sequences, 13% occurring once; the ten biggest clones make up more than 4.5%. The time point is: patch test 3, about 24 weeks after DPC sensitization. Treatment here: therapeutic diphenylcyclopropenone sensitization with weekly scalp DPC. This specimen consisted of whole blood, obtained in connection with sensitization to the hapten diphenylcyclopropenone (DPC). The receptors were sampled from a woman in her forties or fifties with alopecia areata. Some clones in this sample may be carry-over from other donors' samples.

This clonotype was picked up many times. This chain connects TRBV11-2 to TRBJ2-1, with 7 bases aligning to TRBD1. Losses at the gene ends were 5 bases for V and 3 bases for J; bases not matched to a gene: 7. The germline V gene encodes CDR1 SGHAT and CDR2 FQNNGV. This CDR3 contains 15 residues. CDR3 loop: CASSPEPGGYNEQFF. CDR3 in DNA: TGTGCCAGCAGCCCGGAGCCAGGGGGCTACAATGAGCAGTTCTTC.

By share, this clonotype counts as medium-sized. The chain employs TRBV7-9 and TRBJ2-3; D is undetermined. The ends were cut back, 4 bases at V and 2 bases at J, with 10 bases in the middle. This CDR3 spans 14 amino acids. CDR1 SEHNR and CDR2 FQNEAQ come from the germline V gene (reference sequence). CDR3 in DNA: TGTGCCAGCAGCTGGGGAAGCCCCACAGATACGCAGTATTTT. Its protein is CASSWGSPTDTQYF.

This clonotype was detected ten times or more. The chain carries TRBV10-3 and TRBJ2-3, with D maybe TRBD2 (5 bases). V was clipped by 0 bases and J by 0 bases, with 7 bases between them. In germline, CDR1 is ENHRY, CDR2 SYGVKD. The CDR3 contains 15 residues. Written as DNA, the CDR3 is TGTGCCATCAGTGAGTCTACGGGAAGCACAGATACGCAGTATTTT. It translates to CAISESTGSTDTQYF.

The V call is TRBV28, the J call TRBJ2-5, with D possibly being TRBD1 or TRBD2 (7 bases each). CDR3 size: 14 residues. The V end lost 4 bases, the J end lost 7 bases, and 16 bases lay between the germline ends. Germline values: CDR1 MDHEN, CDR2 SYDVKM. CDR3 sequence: CASSSRGGIGTQYF. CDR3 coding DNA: TGTGCCAGCAGTTCCAGGGGGGGAATCGGGACCCAGTACTTC.

CDR3 DNA: TGTGCCAGCAGCCAACAGACAGGGCTTGATCAGCCCCAGCATTTT. Protein: CASSQQTGLDQPQHF. The chain has TRBV4-2 and TRBJ1-5, with TRBD1 matching 7 bases. CDR3 length: 15 residues. Per germline, CDR1 LGHNA and CDR2 YNFKEQ. V dropped 2 bases and J dropped 5; count of bases not matched to a gene: 6.

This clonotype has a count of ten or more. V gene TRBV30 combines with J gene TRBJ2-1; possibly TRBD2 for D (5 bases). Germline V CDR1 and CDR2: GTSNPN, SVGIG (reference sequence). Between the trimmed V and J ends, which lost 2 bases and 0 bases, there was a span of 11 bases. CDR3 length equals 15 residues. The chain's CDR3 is CAWSRDGSSYNEQFF. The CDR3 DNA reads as TGTGCCTGGAGTAGAGATGGGAGCTCCTACAATGAGCAGTTCTTC.

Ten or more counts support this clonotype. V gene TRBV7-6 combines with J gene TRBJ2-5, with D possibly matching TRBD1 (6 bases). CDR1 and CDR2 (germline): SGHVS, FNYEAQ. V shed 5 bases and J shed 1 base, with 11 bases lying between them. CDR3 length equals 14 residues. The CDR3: CASSPWDTQETQYF. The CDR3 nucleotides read TGTGCCAGCAGCCCCTGGGACACCCAAGAGACCCAGTACTTC.

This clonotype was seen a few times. CDR3 residues: CASSLALAEETQYF. The CDR3 bases are TGCGCCAGCAGCTTGGCTCTAGCGGAAGAGACCCAGTACTTC. The rearrangement links TRBV5-1 to TRBJ2-5, with TRBD2 matching over 7 bases. CDR3 size: 14 residues. Per the germline V gene, CDR1 is SGHRS and CDR2 is YFSETQ. V trimming: 0 bases; J trimming: 3 bases; junction bases outside the gene matches: 2.

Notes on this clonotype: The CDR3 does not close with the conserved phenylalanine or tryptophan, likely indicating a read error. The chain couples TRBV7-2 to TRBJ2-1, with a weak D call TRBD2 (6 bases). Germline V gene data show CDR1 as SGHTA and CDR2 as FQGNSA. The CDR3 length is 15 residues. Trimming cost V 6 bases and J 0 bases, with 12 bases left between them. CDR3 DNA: TGTGCCAGCAGAATAGGAGGGAGCTCCTACAATGAGCAGTTCTCC. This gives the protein CASRIGGSSYNEQFS.

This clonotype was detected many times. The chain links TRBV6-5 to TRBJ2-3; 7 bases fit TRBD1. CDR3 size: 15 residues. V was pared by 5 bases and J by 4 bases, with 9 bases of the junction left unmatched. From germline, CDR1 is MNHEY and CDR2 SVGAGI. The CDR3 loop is CASSPQLGGSDTQYF. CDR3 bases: TGTGCCAGCAGTCCTCAACTAGGGGGCTCAGATACGCAGTATTTT.

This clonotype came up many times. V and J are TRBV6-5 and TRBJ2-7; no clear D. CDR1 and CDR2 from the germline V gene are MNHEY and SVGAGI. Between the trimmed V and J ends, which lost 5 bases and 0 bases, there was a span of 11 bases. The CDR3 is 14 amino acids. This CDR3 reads CASSASGGSYEQYF. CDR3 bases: TGTGCCAGCAGTGCCTCCGGCGGCTCCTACGAGCAGTACTTC.

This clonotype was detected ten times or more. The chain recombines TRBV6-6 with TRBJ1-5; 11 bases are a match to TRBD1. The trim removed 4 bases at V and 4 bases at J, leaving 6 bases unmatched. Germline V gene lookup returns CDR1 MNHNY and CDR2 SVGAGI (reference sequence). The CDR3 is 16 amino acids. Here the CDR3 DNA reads TGTGCCAGCAGTTGGGGACAGGGGGGCCCTAATCAGCCCCAGCATTTT. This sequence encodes CASSWGQGGPNQPQHF.

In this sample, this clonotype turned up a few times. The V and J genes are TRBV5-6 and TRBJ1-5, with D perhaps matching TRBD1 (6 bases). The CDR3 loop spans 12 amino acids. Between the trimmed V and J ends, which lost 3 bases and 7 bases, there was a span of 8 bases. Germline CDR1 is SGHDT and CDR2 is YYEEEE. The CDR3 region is CASSSGEQPQHF. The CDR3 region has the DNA TGTGCCAGCAGCTCAGGGGAACAGCCCCAGCATTTT.

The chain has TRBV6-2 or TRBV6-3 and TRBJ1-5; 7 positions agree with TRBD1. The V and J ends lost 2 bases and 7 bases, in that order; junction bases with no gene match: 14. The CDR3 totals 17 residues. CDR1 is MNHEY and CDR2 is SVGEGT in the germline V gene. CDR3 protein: CASSYDLRSGQIQPQHF. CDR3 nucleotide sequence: TGTGCCAGCAGTTACGACTTAAGGTCGGGACAGATACAGCCCCAGCATTTT.

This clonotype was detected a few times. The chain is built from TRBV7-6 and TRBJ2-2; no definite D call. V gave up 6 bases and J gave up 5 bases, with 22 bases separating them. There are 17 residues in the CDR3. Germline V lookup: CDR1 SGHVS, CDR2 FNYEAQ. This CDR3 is CASSLLVPTLVTGELFF. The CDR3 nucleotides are TGTGCCAGCAGTCTATTGGTACCGACACTTGTTACCGGGGAGCTGTTTTTT.

CDR3 in DNA: TGTGCCAGCAGCGAACAGACAGGGATTGCCTACGAGCAGTACTTC. It is translated as CASSEQTGIAYEQYF. J is TRBJ2-7 and V is TRBV11-2, with 7 positions matching TRBD1. The CDR3 totals 15 residues. The germline gives CDR1 SGHAT, CDR2 FQNNGV. V was clipped by 5 bases and J by 2 bases; unmatched bases: 9.

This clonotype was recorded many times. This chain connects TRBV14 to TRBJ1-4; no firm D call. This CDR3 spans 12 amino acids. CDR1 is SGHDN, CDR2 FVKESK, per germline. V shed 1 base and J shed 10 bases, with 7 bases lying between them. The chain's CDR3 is CASSQVLGKLFF. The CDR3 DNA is TGTGCCAGCAGCCAAGTATTAGGAAAACTGTTTTTT.

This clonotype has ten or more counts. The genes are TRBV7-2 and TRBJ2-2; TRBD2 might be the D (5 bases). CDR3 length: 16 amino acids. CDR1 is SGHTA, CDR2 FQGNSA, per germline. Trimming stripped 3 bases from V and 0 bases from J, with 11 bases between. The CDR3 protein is CASSFGRAANTGELFF. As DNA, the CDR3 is TGTGCCAGCAGCTTTGGGCGGGCTGCGAACACCGGGGAGCTGTTTTTT.

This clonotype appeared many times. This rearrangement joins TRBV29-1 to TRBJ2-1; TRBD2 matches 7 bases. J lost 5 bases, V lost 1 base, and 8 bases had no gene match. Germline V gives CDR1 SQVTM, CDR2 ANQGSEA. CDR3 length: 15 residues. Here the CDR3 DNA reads TGCAGCGTTGAAGGGTGGGGGGGACCCAACAATGAGCAGTTCTTC. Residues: CSVEGWGGPNNEQFF.

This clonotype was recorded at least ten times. CDR3 bases: TGTGCCAGCAGCGCTGAGACAGGCCAGAGAACTAATGAAAAACTGTTTTTT. Translated: CASSAETGQRTNEKLFF. The chain recombines TRBV9 with TRBJ1-4, with D possibly being TRBD1 (6 bases). Germline CDR1 is SGDLS and CDR2 is YYNGEE. CDR3 size: 17 residues. V lost 3 bases, J lost 1 base, and 16 bases lay in between. Complete variable domain (other parts from reference TRBV9 and TRBJ1-4): DSGVTQTPKHLITATGQRVTLRCSPRSGDLSVYWYQQSLDQGLQFLIQYYNGEERAKGNILERFSAQQFPDLHSELNLSSLELGDSALYFCASSAETGQRTNEKLFFGSGTQLSVL.

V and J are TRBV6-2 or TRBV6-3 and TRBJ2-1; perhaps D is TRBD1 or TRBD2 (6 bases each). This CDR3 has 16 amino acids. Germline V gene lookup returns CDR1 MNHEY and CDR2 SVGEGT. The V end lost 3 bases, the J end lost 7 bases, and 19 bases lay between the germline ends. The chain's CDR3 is CASSYGGLGGQNEQFF. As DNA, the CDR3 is TGTGCCAGCAGTTATGGCGGGCTAGGGGGGCAAAATGAGCAGTTCTTC.

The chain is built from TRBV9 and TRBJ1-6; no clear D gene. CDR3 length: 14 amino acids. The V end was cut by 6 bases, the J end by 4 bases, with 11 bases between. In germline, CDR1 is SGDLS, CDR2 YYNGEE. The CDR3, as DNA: TGTGCCAGCACCGGAGGGCTATATAATTCACCCCTCCACTTT. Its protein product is CASTGGLYNSPLHF. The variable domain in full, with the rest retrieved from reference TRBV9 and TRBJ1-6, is DSGVTQTPKHLITATGQRVTLRCSPRSGDLSVYWYQQSLDQGLQFLIQYYNGEERAKGNILERFSAQQFPDLHSELNLSSLELGDSALYFCASTGGLYNSPLHFGNGTRLTVT.

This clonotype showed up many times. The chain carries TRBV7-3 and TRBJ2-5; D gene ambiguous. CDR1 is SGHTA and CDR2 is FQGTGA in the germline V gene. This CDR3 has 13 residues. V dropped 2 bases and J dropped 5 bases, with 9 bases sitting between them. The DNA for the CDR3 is TGTGCCAGCAGCTTATCAAGGTTGGAGACCCAGTACTTC. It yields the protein CASSLSRLETQYF.

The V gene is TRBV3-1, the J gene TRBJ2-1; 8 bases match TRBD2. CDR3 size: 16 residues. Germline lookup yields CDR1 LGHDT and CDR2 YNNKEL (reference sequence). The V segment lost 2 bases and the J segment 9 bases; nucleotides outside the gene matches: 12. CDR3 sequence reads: CASSQPGTGGGGEQFF. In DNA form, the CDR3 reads TGTGCCAGCAGCCAACCCGGGACGGGAGGGGGTGGTGAGCAGTTCTTC.

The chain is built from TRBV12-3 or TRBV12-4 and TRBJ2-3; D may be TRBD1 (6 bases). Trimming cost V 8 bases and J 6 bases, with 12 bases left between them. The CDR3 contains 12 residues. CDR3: CASGRDIDTQYF. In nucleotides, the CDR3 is TGTGCCAGCGGTCGGGACATCGATACGCAGTATTTT.

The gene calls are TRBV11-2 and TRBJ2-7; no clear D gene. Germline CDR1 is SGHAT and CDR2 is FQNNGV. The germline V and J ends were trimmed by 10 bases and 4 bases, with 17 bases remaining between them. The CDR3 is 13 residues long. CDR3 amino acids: CANRRVGAYEQYF. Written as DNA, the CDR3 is TGTGCCAACAGACGCGTCGGAGCATACGAGCAGTACTTC.

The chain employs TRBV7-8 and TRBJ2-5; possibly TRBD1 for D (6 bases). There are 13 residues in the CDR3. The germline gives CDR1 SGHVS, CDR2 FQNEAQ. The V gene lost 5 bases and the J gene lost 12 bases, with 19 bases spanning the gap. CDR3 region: CASSQYRVPVKYF. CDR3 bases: TGTGCCAGCAGCCAATACAGGGTCCCCGTGAAGTACTTC. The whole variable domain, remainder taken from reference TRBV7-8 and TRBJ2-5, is GAGVSQSPRYKVAKRGQDVALRCDPISGHVSLFWYQQALGQGPEFLTYFQNEAQLDKSGLPSDRFFAERPEGSVSTLKIQRTQQEDSAVYLCASSQYRVPVKYFGPGTRLLVL.

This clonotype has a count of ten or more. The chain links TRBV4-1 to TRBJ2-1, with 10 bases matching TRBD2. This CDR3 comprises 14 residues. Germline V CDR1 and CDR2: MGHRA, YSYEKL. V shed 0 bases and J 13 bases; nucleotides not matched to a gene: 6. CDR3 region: CASSQDRLAGVQFF. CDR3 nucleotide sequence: TGCGCCAGCAGCCAAGATAGACTAGCGGGCGTCCAGTTCTTC.

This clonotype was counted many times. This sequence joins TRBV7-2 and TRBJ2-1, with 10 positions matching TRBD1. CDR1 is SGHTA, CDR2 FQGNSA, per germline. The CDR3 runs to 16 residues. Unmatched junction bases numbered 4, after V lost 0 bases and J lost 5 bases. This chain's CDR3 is CASSLAWTGGNNEQFF. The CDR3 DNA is TGTGCCAGCAGCTTAGCTTGGACAGGGGGTAACAATGAGCAGTTCTTC.

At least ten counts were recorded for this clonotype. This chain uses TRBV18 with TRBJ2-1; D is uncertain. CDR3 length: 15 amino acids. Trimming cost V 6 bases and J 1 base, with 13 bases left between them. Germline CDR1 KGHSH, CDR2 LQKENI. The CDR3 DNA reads TGTGCCAGCTCTCTCACCCAGCAGTCCTACAATGAGCAGTTCTTC. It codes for CASSLTQQSYNEQFF.